Each of the 24 T cell receptor beta chains below was sequenced from the same sample in a study of T cells expressing NK-cell markers. No DNA is given; TCRdb re-called the 5' RACE reads and lists each CDR3 protein once. The table lists 450,000 to 600,000 distinct CDR3 sequences, with around 3.3% in the top ten. Sequencing used blood T cells: a sorted CD56 or NKG2C T cell subset, CD4+ or CD8+ T cells, or bulk PBMC T cells (not recorded which). The receptors stem from a young man in good health.

The chain has TRBV25-1 and TRBJ2-3; TCRdb designates TRBD1, a call that cannot be tested without DNA. From germline, CDR1 is MGHDK and CDR2 SYGVNS. The CDR3 covers 13 residues. The CDR3 loop reads CASSGGPGDTQYF. Variable domain in full (rest from reference TRBV25-1 and TRBJ2-3): EADIYQTPRYLVIGTGKKITLECSQTMGHDKMYWYQQDPGMELHLIHYSYGVNSTEKGDLSSESTVSRIRTEHFPLTLESARPSHTSQYLCASSGGPGDTQYFGPGTRLTVL.

The chain combines TRBV2 with TRBJ2-7; the D gene TCRdb calls, TRBD1, cannot be checked with no DNA. The CDR3 is 14 residues long. Germline V CDR1 and CDR2: SNHLY, FYNNEI. The CDR3 sequence: CASSARRNSGEQYF.

The chain has TRBV7-6 and TRBJ2-3; the D gene TCRdb calls, TRBD2, cannot be checked with no DNA. Germline CDR1 reads SGHVS; CDR2 reads FNYEAQ. The CDR3 has 16 amino acids. CDR3 protein: CASSPRTSGGQDLEYF.

The V call is TRBV20-1, the J call TRBJ2-1; checking the TCRdb D call of TRBD1 is not possible without DNA. The CDR3 contains 15 residues. Germline V gene lookup returns CDR1 DFQATT and CDR2 SNEGSKA (reference sequence). The CDR3: CSASQGASSYNEQFF.

The chain links TRBV6-2 or TRBV6-3 to TRBJ2-5; the D gene TCRdb calls, TRBD2, cannot be checked with no DNA. Germline assignment: CDR1 MNHEY and CDR2 SVGEGT. The CDR3 contains 14 residues. The CDR3 sequence is CASSYLSGRETQYF.

The chain links TRBV29-1 to TRBJ2-5; TCRdb gives TRBD1 as the D gene, but with no DNA this cannot be confirmed. The germline CDR1 and CDR2 sequences are SQVTM and ANQGSEA. This CDR3 has 14 residues. This CDR3 is CSVVSGTGRKTQYF.

The V and J genes are TRBV12-3 or TRBV12-4 and TRBJ1-1; as DNA is missing, the TRBD1 call by TCRdb cannot be tested. The CDR3 runs 13 residues. This chain's CDR3 is CASSTPPAIEAFF.

The rearrangement uses TRBV7-8 and TRBJ2-6. CDR3 length: 16 amino acids. Germline V gene sequence: CDR1 SGHVS, CDR2 FQNEAQ. CDR3 loop: CASSLGWGNGANVLTF.

The J gene is TRBJ1-1, the V gene TRBV7-9. The CDR3 covers 13 residues. Germline V gene sequence: CDR1 SEHNR, CDR2 FQNEAQ (reference sequence). Here the CDR3 reads CASSLGVSTEAFF.

V usage is TRBV6-2 or TRBV6-3 and J usage is TRBJ2-1. Germline assignment: CDR1 MNHEY and CDR2 SVGEGT. The CDR3 is 14 residues long. This chain's CDR3 is CASSFRRTINEQFF.

The rearrangement links TRBV12-3 or TRBV12-4 to TRBJ1-1. There are 15 residues in the CDR3. This CDR3 reads CASSFTRNRPTEAFF.

The CDR3 sequence: CSVRTGARYEQYF. This chain uses TRBV29-1 with TRBJ2-7; TCRdb's D call of TRBD1 is untestable without DNA. The CDR3 loop spans 13 amino acids. CDR1 and CDR2 from the germline V gene are SQVTM and ANQGSEA.

The J gene is TRBJ2-5, the V gene TRBV20-1; TCRdb's D call of TRBD1 is untestable without DNA. The germline gives CDR1 DFQATT, CDR2 SNEGSKA (reference sequence). There are 16 residues in the CDR3. The CDR3 sequence is CSARFPLGQNQETQYF.

The chain carries TRBV2 and TRBJ2-5; the TCRdb call, TRBD1, lacks DNA for checking. Germline-derived CDR1 and CDR2 are SNHLY and FYNNEI. The CDR3 length is 15 residues. The CDR3 loop reads CASSETRVAQETQYF.

The CDR3 protein is CASSLGGPNEQFF. V gene TRBV7-9 combines with J gene TRBJ2-1; with no DNA, the TCRdb D assignment of TRBD2 cannot be verified. Germline V gene sequence: CDR1 SEHNR, CDR2 FQNEAQ (reference sequence). The CDR3 totals 13 residues.

This rearrangement joins TRBV27 to TRBJ2-7. The CDR3 covers 14 residues. Looked up from germline, CDR1 is MNHEY and CDR2 is SMNVEV (reference sequence). The CDR3 region is CASSLFGNSYEQYF.

This chain joins TRBV4-3 and TRBJ2-7; TCRdb names TRBD1, which stays unverified in the absence of DNA. The germline V gene encodes CDR1 LGHNA and CDR2 YSLEER. The CDR3 loop spans 18 amino acids. The chain's CDR3 is CASSQDRSGNRGRYEQYF.

The rearrangement uses TRBV29-1 and TRBJ2-1. CDR3 length equals 11 residues. Germline CDR1 is SQVTM and CDR2 is ANQGSEA. CDR3: CSGHLENEQFF.

The rearrangement uses TRBV5-1 and TRBJ2-5; lacking DNA, the TRBD1 call made by TCRdb goes unchecked. The CDR3 totals 14 residues. Germline V gives CDR1 SGHRS, CDR2 YFSETQ. CDR3 sequence reads: CASSPGTPIETQYF.

The genes are TRBV20-1 and TRBJ2-1. Germline V lookup: CDR1 DFQATT, CDR2 SNEGSKA (reference sequence). The CDR3 is made up of 12 amino acids. The CDR3 region is CSALAKRDEQFF.

J is TRBJ2-5 and V is TRBV20-1; TCRdb proposes TRBD1, but this gene call is untestable without DNA. CDR3 length equals 12 residues. CDR1 DFQATT and CDR2 SNEGSKA come from the germline V gene (reference sequence). This CDR3 is CSAVKAPETQYF.

The genes are TRBV28 and TRBJ2-7; there is no DNA to check the TCRdb D call of TRBD2. This CDR3 comprises 15 residues. CDR1 and CDR2 (germline): MDHEN, SYDVKM. The CDR3 reads CASSLAGAQAYEQYF.

The V call is TRBV7-9, the J call TRBJ2-2; TCRdb's D call of TRBD2 is untestable without DNA. Germline V gene data show CDR1 as SEHNR and CDR2 as FQNEAQ (reference sequence). The CDR3 length is 15 residues. The CDR3 sequence: CASSPAMLNTGELFF.

The chain uses TRBV4-2 and TRBJ2-1. CDR1 is LGHNA and CDR2 is YNFKEQ in the germline V gene. The CDR3 spans 16 residues. The CDR3 is CASSRVGSSSYNEQFF.